These 2 T cell receptor beta chains originate from one sample sequenced in a study of tissue T cells after allogeneic stem cell transplantation. Some clones are missing from TCRdb's copy, which holds only in-frame ones; the method was immunoSEQ multiplex PCR. The table lists roughly 50,000 clones, approximately 70% of them singletons, with roughly 0.59% in the top ten. Sequenced input: sorted cells pooled from one or two spleens. These receptor sequences come from a pool of C57BL/6 mice in good health.

Note on this clone: Gene names are mouse gene names. The CDR3 goes on 1 residue after the read ends, and that part is filled in from the germline J gene. The chain has TRBV29 and TRBJ2-5; D might be TRBD1 or TRBD2, each matching 6 bases. Trimming took off 0 bases at V and 2 bases at J, with 9 bases between the two ends. The length of the CDR3 is 15 residues. Germline loops: CDR1 MSHET, CDR2 SYDVDS. This CDR3 is CASSLSRGRQDTQYF. The covered CDR3 bases are TGTGCTAGCAGTTTATCGCGGGGGCGCCAAGACACCCAGTAC.

This clone was counted once. Mouse germline and gene names are used. The read is 1 residue too short to cover the CDR3 end, so that end is filled in from the germline J gene. The V gene is TRBV17, the J gene TRBJ2-5, with 9 bases aligning to TRBD1. Germline lookup yields CDR1 MNHDT and CDR2 YYDKIL. Unmatched junction bases numbered 7, after V lost 6 bases and J lost 6 bases. The CDR3 length is 14 residues. The CDR3 spells CASSITGTGDTQYF. CDR3 DNA, as far as it was read: TGTGCTAGCAGCATCACCGGGACAGGGGACACCCAGTAC.